A selection of T cell receptor beta chains follows, all from one sample in a study of blood T cell repertoires in COVID-19. TCRdb's table, derived via immunoSEQ multiplex PCR, lists solely in-frame clones and lacks some. Of about 210,000 clones listed, approximately 89% were seen once; the top ten hold 4% to 6%. Input material: peripheral blood. The receptors were sampled from a woman aged 40 to 50 with acute or convalescent COVID-19. Both conserved end residues are part of each CDR3. Each record gives: D gene, clone size, V gene, J gene, CDR3 protein, CDR3 DNA. A D gene is named only where the DNA matches it firmly. Only some rows state a clone size, as once, few, many or a class for expanded clones.

.,.,TRBV9,TRBJ1-1,CASSVQTVNTEAFF,TGTGCCAGCAGCGTACAGACAGTGAACACTGAAGCTTTCTTT
.,.,TRBV19,TRBJ1-5,CASTTLGGHSSNQPQHF,TGTGCCAGTACCACACTTGGGGGACATTCTAGCAATCAGCCCCAGCATTTT
.,.,TRBV24-1,TRBJ2-2,CATSDLRGSTTNTGELFF,TGTGCCACCAGTGATTTGAGGGGCAGCACCACGAACACCGGGGAGCTGTTTTTT
TRBD1,.,TRBV2,TRBJ1-4,CASSESGGSNEKLFF,TGTGCCAGCAGTGAGTCAGGGGGCTCTAATGAAAAACTGTTTTTT
TRBD1,.,TRBV6-2/TRBV6-3,TRBJ1-2,CASSYPLLDRGPRMSYTF,TGTGCCAGCAGTTACCCCCTCTTGGACAGGGGACCTCGGATGAGCTACACCTTC
.,.,TRBV19,TRBJ1-4,CASRGRAANEKLFF,TGTGCCAGCAGGGGACGGGCGGCTAATGAAAAACTGTTTTTT
.,.,TRBV6-5,TRBJ1-5,CASSQNSFGNQPQHF,TGTGCCAGCAGCCAGAACAGTTTTGGCAATCAGCCCCAGCATTTT
TRBD1,.,TRBV5-8,TRBJ1-1,CASSWEAGGRAEAFF,TGTGCCAGCAGCTGGGAGGCAGGGGGCCGTGCTGAAGCTTTCTTT
TRBD1,.,TRBV7-6,TRBJ2-5,CASRDRGRVTQYF,TGTGCCAGCAGGGACAGGGGAAGGGTGACCCAGTACTTC
TRBD1,.,TRBV24-1,TRBJ2-1,CATSDLDRGRKQNEQFF,TGTGCCACCAGTGATTTGGACAGGGGGCGAAAACAAAATGAGCAGTTCTTC
TRBD1,.,TRBV3-1/TRBV3-2,TRBJ1-3,CASSRQGDTIYF,TGTGCCAGCAGCCGACAGGGGGACACCATATATTTT
TRBD2,.,TRBV3-1/TRBV3-2,TRBJ2-5,CASSQEGEAGEFRETQYF,TGTGCCAGCAGCCAAGAGGGTGAGGCGGGGGAGTTTAGGGAGACCCAGTACTTC
TRBD1,.,TRBV19,TRBJ1-1,CASSQTPGGTEAFF,TGTGCCAGTAGCCAAACGCCAGGGGGCACTGAAGCTTTCTTT
TRBD1,.,TRBV6-6,TRBJ1-1,CATNRGNTEAFF,TGTGCCACAAACAGGGGGAACACTGAAGCTTTCTTT
TRBD1,.,TRBV6-5,TRBJ2-1,CASSRGQGRSFF,TGTGCCAGCAGTCGTGGACAGGGTCGGTCGTTCTTC
TRBD1,.,TRBV2,TRBJ2-6,CASRIGQGASSGANVLTF,TGTGCCAGCAGAATTGGACAGGGGGCTAGCTCTGGGGCCAACGTCCTGACTTTC
TRBD1,.,TRBV14,TRBJ2-5,CASSPGGTVPRGETQYF,TGTGCCAGCAGCCCAGGTGGGACAGTACCCAGGGGAGAGACCCAGTACTTC
TRBD2,.,TRBV4-1,TRBJ2-3,CASSPGTSGGFRNTQYF,TGCGCCAGCAGCCCTGGGACTAGCGGGGGGTTCCGGAATACGCAGTATTTT
.,.,TRBV7-3,TRBJ1-1,CASSAGGMNTEAFF,TGTGCCAGCAGCGCCGGGGGGATGAACACTGAAGCTTTCTTT
.,.,TRBV5-6,TRBJ1-3,CASSLKAGNTIYF,TGTGCCAGCAGCCTGAAAGCCGGAAACACCATATATTTT
.,.,TRBV6-5,TRBJ1-3,CASSGPGSGNTIYF,TGTGCCAGCAGCGGCCCGGGATCTGGAAACACCATATATTTT
.,.,TRBV7-2,TRBJ1-2,CASSLVRGDYGYTF,TGTGCCAGCAGCTTAGTTAGGGGTGACTATGGCTACACCTTC
TRBD1,.,TRBV2,TRBJ1-2,CASSDKGDSYYGYTF,TGTGCCAGCAGTGATAAAGGGGACAGCTACTATGGCTACACCTTC
TRBD1,.,TRBV11-3,TRBJ1-6,CASSDGTVPNSPLHF,TGTGCCAGCAGCGACGGGACAGTACCTAATTCACCCCTCCACTTT
TRBD2,.,TRBV18,TRBJ2-5,CASSPPTSGLQETQYF,TGTGCCAGCTCACCACCGACTAGCGGGCTCCAAGAGACCCAGTACTTC
TRBD2,.,TRBV5-4,TRBJ2-1,CASSSLAGGFTNEQFF,TGTGCCAGCAGCTCCCTAGCGGGGGGTTTTACCAATGAGCAGTTCTTC
.,.,TRBV10-3,TRBJ2-1,CAISELWGHEQFF,TGTGCCATCAGTGAGTTGTGGGGCCATGAGCAGTTCTTC
.,.,TRBV7-3,TRBJ2-5,CASSLGPAQETQYF,TGTGCCAGCAGCTTAGGGCCAGCCCAAGAGACCCAGTACTTC
TRBD1,once,TRBV5-8,TRBJ1-2,CAGQGRTGRDGYTF,TGTGCCGGCCAAGGACGGACAGGGAGGGATGGCTACACCTTC
TRBD1,.,TRBV11-2,TRBJ1-1,CASSLVGTGITEAFF,TGTGCCAGCAGCTTAGTCGGGACAGGGATCACTGAAGCTTTCTTT
.,.,TRBV29-1,TRBJ1-2,CSVDSQDRGYGYTF,TGCAGCGTTGATTCGCAGGACCGGGGGTATGGCTACACCTTC
TRBD1,.,TRBV7-6,TRBJ1-4,CASSPGQGNEKLFF,TGTGCCAGCAGCCCGGGACAGGGCAATGAAAAACTGTTTTTT